This is a list of T cell receptor beta chains from one sample in a study of PD-L1 blockade in urothelial cancer. Some clones are missing from TCRdb's copy, which holds only in-frame ones; the method was immunoSEQ multiplex PCR. Altogether 130,000 or so clones are present, roughly 84% being singletons, with the ten largest covering 2.5% to 4%. The sequencing used PBMCs, collected around atezolizumab (anti-PD-L1) treatment. Receptors originate from a man aged 50 to 60 with urothelial cancer. CDR3s include the opening cysteine and the closing phenylalanine or tryptophan. Fields, in order: clone size, J gene, D gene, V gene, CDR3 DNA, CDR3 protein. The D gene is left open where the match is weak. A clone size is listed for some rows: how often the clone was seen (once, few, many), or a class if it is expanded.

clone size: once
J gene: TRBJ2-2
D gene: TRBD2
V gene: TRBV5-4
CDR3 DNA: TGTGCCAGCAGCTTGGAGTCTAGCGGGGGCACCGGGGAGCTGTTTTTT
CDR3 protein: CASSLESSGGTGELFF

clone size: .
J gene: TRBJ1-5
D gene: .
V gene: TRBV28
CDR3 DNA: TGTGCCAGCACGTTTAGTGTGCAGCCCCAGCATTTT
CDR3 protein: CASTFSVQPQHF

clone size: once
J gene: TRBJ2-1
D gene: TRBD2
V gene: TRBV2
CDR3 DNA: TGTGCCAGCACCCCACTAGCGGGAGGATTCGGTGAGCAGTTCTTC
CDR3 protein: CASTPLAGGFGEQFF

clone size: .
J gene: TRBJ2-7
D gene: .
V gene: TRBV28
CDR3 DNA: TGTGCCAGCAGTTGGTACGGGAGTTTGAACGAGCAGTACTTC
CDR3 protein: CASSWYGSLNEQYF

clone size: .
J gene: TRBJ1-2
D gene: TRBD1
V gene: TRBV28
CDR3 DNA: TGTGCCAGCATGGACAGGGCCAACTATGGCTACACCTTC
CDR3 protein: CASMDRANYGYTF

clone size: .
J gene: TRBJ1-1
D gene: .
V gene: TRBV10-3
CDR3 DNA: TGTGCCATCAGTGAGTCACAAAGCGGACTGAATCCGAACACTGAAGCTTTCTTT
CDR3 protein: CAISESQSGLNPNTEAFF

clone size: few
J gene: TRBJ2-7
D gene: .
V gene: TRBV10-3
CDR3 DNA: TGTGCCATCAGTGAGTCAACGGGCAGGGTCGACGAGCAGTACTTC
CDR3 protein: CAISESTGRVDEQYF

clone size: .
J gene: TRBJ2-1
D gene: .
V gene: TRBV28
CDR3 DNA: TGTGCCAGCAGTCCCGTACTTAGCTCCTACAATGAGCAGTTCTTC
CDR3 protein: CASSPVLSSYNEQFF

clone size: .
J gene: TRBJ2-1
D gene: TRBD1
V gene: TRBV5-1
CDR3 DNA: TGCGCCAGCAGCTTGGCACCGACAGGGAGCTACAATGAGCAGTTCTTC
CDR3 protein: CASSLAPTGSYNEQFF

clone size: .
J gene: TRBJ2-3
D gene: TRBD2
V gene: TRBV5-3
CDR3 DNA: TGTGCCAGAAGCTTGTTCGGCGGGAGAGCTGTTGGCACAGATACGCAGTATTTT
CDR3 protein: CARSLFGGRAVGTDTQYF

clone size: .
J gene: TRBJ2-7
D gene: .
V gene: TRBV25-1
CDR3 DNA: TGTGCCAGCAAGGGGTGGTGGGGAAACGAGCAGTACTTC
CDR3 protein: CASKGWWGNEQYF